The 24 T cell receptor beta chains reported below all come from one sample, sequenced in a study of cytomegalovirus exposure and HLA in healthy donors. Both 60 Vbeta primers and 13 Jbeta primers went into the PCR. Sequencing was performed with immunoSEQ multiplex PCR; in TCRdb, only in-frame clones are kept and a portion is missing. The top ten hold roughly 3.7% of the sample, which has under 200,000 clones, 70% to 80% seen once. The sequenced material came from PBMCs. The receptors were gathered from a man in his thirties or forties in good health and CMV-seropositive.

Only one count was recorded for this clone. The chain joins TRBV20-1 to TRBJ2-7; a possible D gene is TRBD1 (6 bases). The V end was cut by 5 bases, the J end by 5 bases, with 10 bases between. CDR1 and CDR2 from the germline V gene are DFQATT and SNEGSKA (reference sequence). CDR3 length equals 11 residues. CDR3 nucleotide sequence: TGCAGTGCTCGCAACAGGGACGAGCAGTACTTC. This sequence encodes CSARNRDEQYF.

This clone is a singleton in its sample. The CDR3 loop is CASSYGRGVGTDTQYF. CDR3 DNA sequence: TGTGCCAGCAGTTACGGAAGAGGTGTAGGCACAGATACGCAGTATTTT. The chain employs TRBV6-5 and TRBJ2-3, with D uncertain. Trimming left V 2 bases short and J 1 base short, with 13 bases between. The CDR3 is 16 residues long. Germline loops: CDR1 MNHEY, CDR2 SVGAGI.

Only a few counts were recorded for this clone. The CDR3 sequence is CASSMTGSNQPQHF. The CDR3 DNA follows: TGTGCCAGTAGTATGACAGGGAGCAATCAGCCCCAGCATTTT. This chain connects TRBV19 to TRBJ1-5, with 7 positions matching TRBD1. The germline CDR1 and CDR2 sequences are LNHDA and SQIVND (reference sequence). The V segment lost 3 bases and the J segment 1 base; nucleotides outside the gene matches: 0. CDR3 size: 14 residues.

The V and J genes are TRBV7-2 and TRBJ2-1; D ambiguous. Looked up from germline, CDR1 is SGHTA and CDR2 is FQGNSA. Trimming took 0 bases from V and 4 from J, leaving 4 bases between them. CDR3 length equals 13 residues. CDR3 amino acids: CASSLAEYNEQFF. The CDR3 coding sequence is TGTGCCAGCAGCTTAGCAGAGTACAATGAGCAGTTCTTC.

This CDR3 is CASSMDRWPQYF. In DNA form, the CDR3 reads TGTGCCAGCAGCATGGACAGGTGGCCGCAGTACTTC. J is TRBJ2-7 and V is TRBV7-9; 7 bases are a match to TRBD1. In germline, CDR1 is SEHNR, CDR2 FQNEAQ (reference sequence). There are 12 residues in the CDR3. Trimming took 5 bases from V and 9 from J; bases not matched to a gene: 7. Complete variable domain (other parts from reference TRBV7-9 and TRBJ2-7): DTGVSQNPRHKITKRGQNVTFRCDPISEHNRLYWYRQTLGQGPEFLTYFQNEAQLEKSRLLSDRFSAERPKGSFSTLEIQRTEQGDSAMYLCASSMDRWPQYFGPGTRLTVT.

The chain carries TRBV28 and TRBJ1-1, with TRBD1 matching over 8 bases. With 3 bases clipped from V and 1 base from J, the junction kept 7 bases outside the gene matches. Germline-derived CDR1 and CDR2 are MDHEN and SYDVKM. The CDR3 length is 16 residues. In DNA form, the CDR3 reads TGTGCCAGCAGTTTGGCGACAGGGGCTGGGAACACTGAAGCTTTCTTT. Amino acids: CASSLATGAGNTEAFF.

The chain couples TRBV18 to TRBJ1-2; no clear D. The CDR3 has 12 residues. Deletions cut 4 bases from V and 2 bases from J, with 5 bases between. Germline V gene sequence: CDR1 KGHSH, CDR2 LQKENI. The CDR3 nucleotides read TGTGCCAGCTCACGAGAAAACTATGGCTACACCTTC. Encoded protein: CASSRENYGYTF.

This clone was seen a few times. Written as DNA, the CDR3 is TGTGCCAGTAGTATAGACAGCGGGGGGCGGAACGAGCAGTACTTC. Its protein is CASSIDSGGRNEQYF. J is TRBJ2-7 and V is TRBV19; 9 bases map to TRBD2. CDR1 is LNHDA and CDR2 is SQIVND in the germline V gene (reference sequence). This CDR3 comprises 15 residues. J was trimmed by 5 bases and V by 0 bases; bases with no gene match: 5.

The chain has TRBV5-1 and TRBJ2-5; 10 positions match TRBD1. Germline lookup yields CDR1 SGHRS and CDR2 YFSETQ. V lost 0 bases, J lost 4 bases, and 3 bases stayed unmatched. This CDR3 region has 15 residues. Written as DNA, the CDR3 is TGCGCCAGCAGCTTGGGACAGGGGGCGGGAGAGACCCAGTACTTC. It is translated as CASSLGQGAGETQYF.

The DNA of the CDR3 is TGTGCCATCAGTGATGTGGGCGAGACCCAGTACTTC. Protein: CAISDVGETQYF. V is TRBV10-3 and J is TRBJ2-5; D remains ambiguous. V was pared by 3 bases and J by 5 bases, with 7 bases between. Germline V CDR1 and CDR2: ENHRY, SYGVKD. This CDR3 contains 12 residues.

As regards this clone: Other DNA variants within this sample encode the same CDR3. The genes are TRBV30 and TRBJ2-7; 10 positions agree with TRBD1. Germline CDR1 reads GTSNPN; CDR2 reads SVGIG (reference sequence). CDR3 length: 14 residues. Trimming cost V 0 bases and J 5 bases; bases outside gene matches: 4. For the CDR3, the DNA is TGTGCCTGGAGTGTAATGGGGACAGGGGACGAGCAGTACTTC. It is translated as CAWSVMGTGDEQYF. The whole variable domain, filled in from reference TRBV30 and TRBJ2-7, reads SQTIHQWPATLVQPVGSPLSLECTVEGTSNPNLYWYRQAAGRGLQLLFYSVGIGQISSEVPQNLSASRPQDRQFILSSKKLLLSDSGFYLCAWSVMGTGDEQYFGPGTRLTVT.

The gene calls are TRBV5-5 and TRBJ2-3; D gene unclear. From germline, CDR1 is SGHKS and CDR2 YYEKEE (reference sequence). The V gene lost 0 bases and the J gene lost 2 bases, with 10 bases spanning the gap. This CDR3 has 15 amino acids. CDR3 protein: CASSLDSLYTDTQYF. CDR3 DNA: TGTGCCAGCAGCTTGGACAGCTTATACACAGATACGCAGTATTTT.

The chain uses TRBV19 and TRBJ1-5, with 7 bases identical to TRBD1. The CDR3 has 13 residues. From germline, CDR1 is LNHDA and CDR2 SQIVND (reference sequence). Germline trimming cut 6 bases from V and 6 bases from J; bases unmatched to any gene: 5. The CDR3 nucleotides are TGTGCCAGTAGCGGAACAGGGGCTCAGCCCCAGCATTTT. The encoded protein is CASSGTGAQPQHF. The variable domain in full, completed from reference TRBV19 and TRBJ1-5, reads DGGITQSPKYLFRKEGQNVTLSCEQNLNHDAMYWYRQDPGQGLRLIYYSQIVNDFQKGDIAEGYSVSREKKESFPLTVTSAQKNPTAFYLCASSGTGAQPQHFGDGTRLSIL.

This rearrangement joins TRBV5-4 to TRBJ2-3, with D uncertain. CDR1 and CDR2 (germline): SGHNT, YYREEE (reference sequence). Trimming removed 4 bases from V and 2 bases from J, with 8 bases in between. The length of the CDR3 is 13 residues. DNA for the CDR3: TGTGCCAGCAGCCCGGTTACCACAGATACGCAGTATTTT. It specifies CASSPVTTDTQYF.

This rearrangement joins TRBV7-2 to TRBJ1-5, with 8 bases fitting TRBD1. V gave up 1 base and J gave up 0 bases; unmatched junction bases: 5. From germline, CDR1 is SGHTA and CDR2 FQGNSA. The CDR3 contains 17 residues. The CDR3 sequence: CASSLDGQGGSNQPQHF. The CDR3 region has the DNA TGTGCCAGCAGCTTAGACGGACAGGGCGGTAGCAATCAGCCCCAGCATTTT.

CDR3 DNA sequence: TGTGCCAGCAGCTTAATTGGCAGCAGGCTACGTGAGCAGTACTTC. Amino acid sequence: CASSLIGSRLREQYF. The rearrangement joins TRBV7-3 to TRBJ2-7; no definite D call. From germline, CDR1 is SGHTA and CDR2 FQGTGA. The length of the CDR3 is 15 residues. Trimming shortened V by 1 base and J by 7 bases, and 17 bases separated the two germline ends.

The chain links TRBV9 to TRBJ2-2, with D unclear. The germline V gene encodes CDR1 SGDLS and CDR2 YYNGEE. The CDR3 spans 15 residues. Trimming pared 0 bases from V and 1 base from J, leaving 7 bases between. Written as DNA, the CDR3 is TGTGCCAGCAGCGTAGATCCGTTGAACACCGGGGAGCTGTTTTTT. This sequence encodes CASSVDPLNTGELFF.

The V and J genes are TRBV11-1 and TRBJ2-4, with 7 nucleotides matching TRBD1. This CDR3 spans 14 amino acids. Germline V gives CDR1 SGHAT, CDR2 FQDESV (reference sequence). V dropped 5 bases and J dropped 6; count of bases not matched to a gene: 7. CDR3 protein: CASSPRTGSNIQYF. In DNA form, the CDR3 reads TGTGCCAGCAGCCCTAGGACAGGATCAAACATTCAGTACTTC.

V usage is TRBV5-4 and J usage is TRBJ2-1; perhaps TRBD1 as D (6 bases). The length of the CDR3 is 15 residues. Trimming left V 1 base short and J 5 bases short, with 13 bases between. Germline loops: CDR1 SGHNT, CDR2 YYREEE (reference sequence). The CDR3: CASSLINPGDNEQFF. The CDR3 DNA is TGTGCCAGCAGCTTGATAAATCCAGGGGACAATGAGCAGTTCTTC.

DNA for the CDR3: TGCGCCAGCAGCCTTAGAGGGGAGACCCAGTACTTC. This codes for CASSLRGETQYF. The chain is built from TRBV4-3 and TRBJ2-5, with D perhaps matching TRBD2 (5 bases). Per germline, CDR1 LGHNA and CDR2 YSLEER. The CDR3 extends over 12 amino acids. Trimming cost V 4 bases and J 5 bases, with 8 bases left between them.

This clone was detected a few times. The V gene is TRBV27, the J gene TRBJ1-1, with 8 bases that match TRBD1. The ends lost 5 bases at V and 0 bases at J; junction bases unmatched: 5. Germline V gene sequence: CDR1 MNHEY, CDR2 SMNVEV (reference sequence). CDR3 length: 15 amino acids. The DNA for the CDR3 is TGTGCCAGCAGTATGACAGGGGCCATGAACACTGAAGCTTTCTTT. This encodes CASSMTGAMNTEAFF.

This clone has a single count. This rearrangement joins TRBV2 to TRBJ1-5, with D possibly matching TRBD1 (6 bases). The CDR3 consists of 13 residues. In germline, CDR1 is SNHLY, CDR2 FYNNEI. Trimming removed 6 bases at V and 6 bases at J, with 12 bases between. Here the CDR3 DNA reads TGTGCCAGCAGCGGAGGACAGATTCAGCCCCAGCATTTT. It is translated as CASSGGQIQPQHF.

The J gene is TRBJ1-5, the V gene TRBV9, with TRBD1 identical over 7 bases. V lost 1 base and J lost 7; bases outside the gene matches: 5. CDR1 and CDR2 (germline): SGDLS, YYNGEE. The CDR3 length is 14 residues. The CDR3 spells CASSVTGAYQPQHF. The CDR3 DNA is TGTGCCAGCAGCGTAACAGGGGCGTACCAGCCCCAGCATTTT.

This clone was seen a handful of times. The chain couples TRBV5-1 to TRBJ2-5; D might be TRBD1 (6 bases). Per germline, CDR1 SGHRS and CDR2 YFSETQ. The CDR3 is 13 amino acids. V dropped 1 base and J dropped 3 bases, with 7 bases sitting between them. CDR3 region: CASSLPGEETQYF. In DNA, the CDR3 is TGCGCCAGCAGCTTGCCAGGGGAAGAGACCCAGTACTTC.